The 10 T cell receptor beta chains presented below share a single source sample, sequenced in a study of T-cell reconstitution after alpha-beta-depleted transplantation in children. For TCRbeta, the library was prepared with unique molecular identifiers. TCRdb independently ran MiXCR on the PCR reads; one entry per CDR3 protein. The sample carries about 640,000 distinct CDR3 sequences, approximately 15% recorded once. The material sequenced was PBMCs from the stem cell graft donor, taken from the stem cell graft. These receptors were obtained from a human donor who donated a stem cell graft to a child with acute myeloid leukemia.

This clonotype has a count of ten or more. The rearrangement uses TRBV12-3 or TRBV12-4 and TRBJ2-1; 7 bases are shared with TRBD2. This CDR3 is 15 amino acids long. V lost 1 base and J lost 8; bases outside the gene matches: 8. The CDR3 DNA follows: TGTGCCAGCAGTTTAGGTCTAGCGGCCAGGGATGAGCAGTTCTTC. Its translation: CASSLGLAARDEQFF.

V usage is TRBV6-5 and J usage is TRBJ2-1; the D gene could be TRBD1 or TRBD2 (6 bases each). Germline assignment: CDR1 MNHEY and CDR2 SVGAGI. Trimming removed 2 bases at V and 4 bases at J, with 18 bases between. CDR3 length: 17 amino acids. The CDR3 DNA is TGTGCCAGCAGTTACACCGGGGGCCCCCACGTTTACAATGAGCAGTTCTTC. Protein: CASSYTGGPHVYNEQFF.

The table lists this clonotype with many counts. The chain carries TRBV11-1 and TRBJ2-1; maybe TRBD1 (7 bases). V lost 0 bases and J lost 9, with 15 bases in between. Germline CDR1 and CDR2: SGHAT and FQDESV (reference sequence). This CDR3 has 15 amino acids. The CDR3 bases are TGTGCCAGCAGCTTAGCCGGTTACAGGGGAGGTGAGCAGTTCTTC. Residues: CASSLAGYRGGEQFF.

The chain recombines TRBV30 with TRBJ1-1, with D maybe TRBD1 (5 bases). Germline CDR1 reads GTSNPN; CDR2 reads SVGIG (reference sequence). The CDR3 sequence is 13 residues long. The ends were cut back, 4 bases at V and 3 bases at J, with 12 bases in the middle. This CDR3 is CAWTEGRDTEAFF. DNA for the CDR3: TGTGCCTGGACCGAGGGGAGGGACACTGAAGCTTTCTTT. The whole variable domain, filled in from reference TRBV30 and TRBJ1-1, reads SQTIHQWPATLVQPVGSPLSLECTVEGTSNPNLYWYRQAAGRGLQLLFYSVGIGQISSEVPQNLSASRPQDRQFILSSKKLLLSDSGFYLCAWTEGRDTEAFFGQGTRLTVV.

Many counts were recorded for this clonotype. For the CDR3, the DNA is TGCAGTGCTAGAGATCAGGGATTGAGTGAAGAGACCCAGTACTTC. The encoded protein is CSARDQGLSEETQYF. J is TRBJ2-5 and V is TRBV20-1, with D perhaps TRBD1 (5 bases). The germline V and J ends were trimmed by 0 bases and 3 bases, with 14 bases remaining between them. The CDR3 extends over 15 amino acids. In germline, CDR1 is DFQATT, CDR2 SNEGSKA (reference sequence).

The chain employs TRBV7-6 and TRBJ2-3; 9 nucleotides line up with TRBD2. The V segment lost 5 bases and the J segment 6 bases; nucleotides outside the gene matches: 9. This CDR3 spans 15 amino acids. The germline V gene encodes CDR1 SGHVS and CDR2 FNYEAQ. In nucleotides, the CDR3 is TGTGCCAGCAGCAGTGATAGCGGGGGTTGGGATACGCAGTATTTT. Its translation: CASSSDSGGWDTQYF.

This clonotype was counted many times. J is TRBJ1-1 and V is TRBV29-1; a possible D gene is TRBD1 (5 bases). The germline gives CDR1 SQVTM, CDR2 ANQGSEA. The V and J ends lost 6 bases and 5 bases respectively, with 13 bases between them. This CDR3 region has 12 residues. The CDR3: CSVAGRRTEAFF. The CDR3 DNA follows: TGCAGCGTCGCAGGGAGGAGGACTGAAGCTTTCTTT.

The rearrangement uses TRBV7-9 and TRBJ2-2; D unclear. Per germline, CDR1 SEHNR and CDR2 FQNEAQ (reference sequence). V dropped 3 bases and J dropped 5 bases, with 16 bases sitting between them. This CDR3 has 16 amino acids. The CDR3 protein is CASSLVLDGPTGELFF. The CDR3 DNA is TGTGCCAGCAGCTTGGTTCTTGACGGCCCAACCGGGGAGCTGTTTTTT.

This clonotype was seen repeatedly, ten times or more. The J gene is TRBJ2-5, the V gene TRBV7-2; unclear D gene. CDR3 length: 13 amino acids. Germline CDR1 is SGHTA and CDR2 is FQGNSA. With 2 bases removed from V and 5 bases from J, the gap between germline ends came to 9 bases. The CDR3 spells CASSLPQHETQYF. The CDR3, as DNA: TGTGCCAGCAGCTTACCACAGCACGAGACCCAGTACTTC.

This clonotype was counted only a few times. The chain recombines TRBV7-8 with TRBJ2-7, with 12 bases lining up with TRBD2. The trim removed 3 bases at V and 6 bases at J, leaving 6 bases unmatched. This CDR3 is 15 amino acids long. Germline CDR1 SGHVS, CDR2 FQNEAQ. The DNA of the CDR3 is TGTGCCAGCAGCTTGGGTCTAGCGGGGGGGCTCGAGCAGTACTTC. It specifies CASSLGLAGGLEQYF.